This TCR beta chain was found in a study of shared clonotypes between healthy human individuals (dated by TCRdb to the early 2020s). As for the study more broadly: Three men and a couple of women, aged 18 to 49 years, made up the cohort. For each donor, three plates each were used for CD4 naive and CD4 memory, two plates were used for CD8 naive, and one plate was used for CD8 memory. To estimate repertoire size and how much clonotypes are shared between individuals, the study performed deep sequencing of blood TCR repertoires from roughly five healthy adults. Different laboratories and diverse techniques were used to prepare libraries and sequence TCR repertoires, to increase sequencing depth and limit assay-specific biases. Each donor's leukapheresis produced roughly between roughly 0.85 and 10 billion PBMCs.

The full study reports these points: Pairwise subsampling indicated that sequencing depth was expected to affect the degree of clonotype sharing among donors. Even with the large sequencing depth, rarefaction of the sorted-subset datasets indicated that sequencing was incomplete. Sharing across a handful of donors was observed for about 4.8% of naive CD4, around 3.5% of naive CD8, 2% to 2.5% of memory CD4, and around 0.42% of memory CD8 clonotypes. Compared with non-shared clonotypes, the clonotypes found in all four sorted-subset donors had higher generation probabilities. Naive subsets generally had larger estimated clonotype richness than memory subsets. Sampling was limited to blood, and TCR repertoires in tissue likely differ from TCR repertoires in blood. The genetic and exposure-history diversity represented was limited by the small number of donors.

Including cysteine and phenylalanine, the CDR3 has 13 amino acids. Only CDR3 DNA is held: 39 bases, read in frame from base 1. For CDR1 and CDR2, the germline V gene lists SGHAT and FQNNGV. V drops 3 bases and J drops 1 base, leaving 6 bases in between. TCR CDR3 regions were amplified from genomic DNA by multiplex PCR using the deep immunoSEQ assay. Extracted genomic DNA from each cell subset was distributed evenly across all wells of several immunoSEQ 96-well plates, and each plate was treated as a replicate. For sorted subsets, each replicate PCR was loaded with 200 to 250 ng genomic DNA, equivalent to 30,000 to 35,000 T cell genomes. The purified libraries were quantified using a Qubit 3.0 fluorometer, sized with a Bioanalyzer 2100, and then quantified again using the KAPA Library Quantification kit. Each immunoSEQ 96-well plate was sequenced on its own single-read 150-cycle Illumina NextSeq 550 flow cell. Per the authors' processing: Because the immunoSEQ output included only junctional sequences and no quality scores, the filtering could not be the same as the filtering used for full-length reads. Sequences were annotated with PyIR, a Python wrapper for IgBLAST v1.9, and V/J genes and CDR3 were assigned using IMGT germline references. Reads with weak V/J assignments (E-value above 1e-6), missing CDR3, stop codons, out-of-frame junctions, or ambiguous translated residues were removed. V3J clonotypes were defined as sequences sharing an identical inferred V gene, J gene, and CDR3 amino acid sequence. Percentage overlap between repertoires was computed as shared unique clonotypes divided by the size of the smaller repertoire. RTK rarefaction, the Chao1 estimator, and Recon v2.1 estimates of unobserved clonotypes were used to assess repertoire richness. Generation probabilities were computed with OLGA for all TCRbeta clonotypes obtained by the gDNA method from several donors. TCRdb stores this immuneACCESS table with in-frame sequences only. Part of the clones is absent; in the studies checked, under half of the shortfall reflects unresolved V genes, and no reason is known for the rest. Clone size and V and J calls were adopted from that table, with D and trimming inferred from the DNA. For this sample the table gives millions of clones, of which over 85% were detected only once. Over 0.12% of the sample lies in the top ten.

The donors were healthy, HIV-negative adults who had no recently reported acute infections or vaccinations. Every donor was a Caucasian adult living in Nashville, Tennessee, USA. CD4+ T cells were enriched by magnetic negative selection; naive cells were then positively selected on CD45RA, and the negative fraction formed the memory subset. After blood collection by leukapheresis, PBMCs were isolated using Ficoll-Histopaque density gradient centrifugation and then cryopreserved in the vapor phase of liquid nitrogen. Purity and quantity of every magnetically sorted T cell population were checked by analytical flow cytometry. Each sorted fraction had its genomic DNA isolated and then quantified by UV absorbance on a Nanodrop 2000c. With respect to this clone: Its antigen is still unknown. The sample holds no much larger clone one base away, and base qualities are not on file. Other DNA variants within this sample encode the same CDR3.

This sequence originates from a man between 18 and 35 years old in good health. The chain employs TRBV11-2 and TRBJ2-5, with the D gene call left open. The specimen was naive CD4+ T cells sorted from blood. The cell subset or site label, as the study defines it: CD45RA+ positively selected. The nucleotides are TGTGCCAGCAGCTTTGGCAGCCAAGAGACCCAGTACTTC. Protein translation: CASSFGSQETQYF.